Listed here are 29 T cell receptor beta chains from one sample, sequenced in a study of molecular identifiers for immune sequencing clone quantification. Via MiXCR, TCRdb re-called the PCR reads, giving one row per CDR3 protein. The sample consists of over 550,000 distinct CDR3 sequences, about 25% of them appearing once. Sequencing was performed on naive CD8+ T cells from blood, with Jurkat cell RNA spiked in. The subset is: FACS-sorted CD8+CD4-CCR7+CD45RA+ naive T cells. The receptor set was obtained from a human donor in good health. Some libraries in this study had Jurkat cell RNA spiked in.

Notes on this clonotype: A much larger clone lies one base from this, so it may be a read error. The chain uses TRBV4-2 and TRBJ2-3; D is unclear. This CDR3 region has 16 residues. Germline V gene data show CDR1 as LGHNA and CDR2 as YNFKEQ. The CDR3 DNA reads as TGTGCCAGCCGCCAAGATGGGTTACCGGTCACAGATACGCAGTATTTT. Its protein is CASRQDGLPVTDTQYF.

This clonotype turned up a few times. The chain employs TRBV9 and TRBJ2-7, with a tentative D call TRBD1 (5 bases). The germline V and J ends were trimmed by 3 bases and 0 bases, with 13 bases remaining between them. The CDR3 loop spans 15 amino acids. Germline V gene sequence: CDR1 SGDLS, CDR2 YYNGEE. CDR3 residues: CASSAEDSSSYEQYF. The CDR3 DNA reads as TGTGCCAGCAGCGCTGAAGACAGTAGCTCCTACGAGCAGTACTTC.

The table lists this clonotype with many counts. The chain is built from TRBV30 and TRBJ2-1; D uncertain. The CDR3 runs 10 residues. Trimming stripped 0 bases from V and 10 bases from J, with 4 bases between. In germline, CDR1 is GTSNPN, CDR2 SVGIG (reference sequence). The CDR3 DNA reads as TGTGCCTGGAGTGTAACCGAGCAGTTCTTC. This encodes CAWSVTEQFF.

The table lists this clonotype with many counts. The rearrangement uses TRBV28 and TRBJ1-5; perhaps TRBD1 as D (5 bases). Per the germline V gene, CDR1 is MDHEN and CDR2 is SYDVKM. The V end lost 5 bases, the J end lost 4 bases, and 15 bases lay between the germline ends. The CDR3 length is 15 residues. Written as DNA, the CDR3 is TGTGCCAGCAGTCCCCGCGGGGCTGGGAATCAGCCCCAGCATTTT. Translated: CASSPRGAGNQPQHF.

This clonotype was detected ten times or more. The rearrangement uses TRBV5-6 and TRBJ2-7, with 10 bases matching TRBD2. Germline loops: CDR1 SGHDT, CDR2 YYEEEE. Unmatched junction bases numbered 6, after V lost 0 bases and J lost 3 bases. The length of the CDR3 is 16 residues. CDR3 coding DNA: TGTGCCAGCAGCTTGGTCAGCGGGAGGGCCTACTACGAGCAGTACTTC. Protein product: CASSLVSGRAYYEQYF.

About this clonotype itself: One base away lies a much larger clone, so this may be a sequencing read error. The V call is TRBV3-1, the J call TRBJ1-2; D might be TRBD1 (5 bases). Germline V lookup: CDR1 LGHDT, CDR2 YNNKEL (reference sequence). The CDR3 totals 15 residues. Trimming removed 0 bases at V and 4 bases at J, with 12 bases between. The CDR3 region is CASSQELVGVYGYTF. CDR3 DNA: TGTGCCAGCAGCCAAGAGCTGGTAGGGGTCTATGGCTACACCTTC.

As concerns this clonotype: A much bigger clone sits one base away, suggesting this may be a read error. The chain uses TRBV23-1 and TRBJ2-3; 8 nucleotides match TRBD1. Judging by the DNA end, TRBJ1-5 fits better; the J call may be wrong. TRBV23-1 is recorded as an ORF, its role being uncertain. The CDR3 is made up of 13 amino acids. CDR3 sequence (DNA): TGCGCCAGCATGACAGGGGATTATGATACGCAGCATTTT. Translation gives CASMTGDYDTQHF.

Details on this clonotype: Just one base apart from a much larger clone, this may be a read error. The chain has TRBV20-1 and TRBJ1-2, with D possibly matching TRBD1 (5 bases). The ends were cut back, 6 bases at V and 7 bases at J, with 21 bases in the middle. Germline CDR1 is DFQATT and CDR2 is SNEGSKA (reference sequence). This CDR3 is built from 14 residues. CDR3 coding DNA: TGCAGTGCGCGGGGACCTAGCTCTGTGTCTGGCTACACCTTC. Translated: CSARGPSSVSGYTF.

A remark on this clonotype: A read error may explain this, as a much larger clone is one base away. This chain connects TRBV29-1 to TRBJ1-2; 7 nucleotides match TRBD1. Germline V gene data show CDR1 as SQVTM and CDR2 as ANQGSEA. This CDR3 region has 14 residues. Trimming at V came to 0 bases and at J to 7 bases, leaving 8 bases not matched to a gene. For the CDR3, the DNA is TGCAGCGTTGAAGATCAGGACAGGCACTGTGGCTACACCTTC. Translating gives CSVEDQDRHCGYTF.

A note on this clonotype: The missing conserved phenylalanine or tryptophan at the end of this CDR3 makes a read error likely. V gene TRBV7-6 combines with J gene TRBJ1-1, with 7 bases that match TRBD1. The CDR3 spans 21 residues. The germline V gene encodes CDR1 SGHVS and CDR2 FNYEAQ. V dropped 0 bases and J dropped 0; count of bases not matched to a gene: 19. Here the CDR3 DNA reads TGTGCCAGCAGCTTAGCGGTAGTGACACCGGGAGACAGGGCGCTGAACACTGAAGCTTTCTCT. It translates to CASSLAVVTPGDRALNTEAFS.

This clonotype was detected many times. The chain couples TRBV13 to TRBJ2-3, with D perhaps matching TRBD2 (5 bases). The CDR3 spans 17 residues. Between the trimmed V and J ends, which lost 4 bases and 2 bases, there was a span of 19 bases. CDR1 is PRHDT and CDR2 is FYEKMQ in the germline V gene (reference sequence). CDR3 nucleotides: TGTGCCAGCAGCTCTCATCGGGAAGGCGAACTCACAGATACGCAGTATTTT. This codes for CASSSHREGELTDTQYF.

About this clonotype itself: Possible read error: a much larger clone is one base away. The chain is built from TRBV6-2 or TRBV6-3 and TRBJ2-7, with a tentative D call TRBD2 (5 bases). The CDR3 has 13 amino acids. The V gene's germline CDR1 is MNHEY and CDR2 SVGEGT. The germline V and J ends were trimmed by 6 bases and 0 bases, with 9 bases remaining between them. The CDR3 sequence: CASRYGVSYEQYF. The CDR3 DNA follows: TGTGCCAGCAGGTACGGGGTCTCCTACGAGCAGTACTTC.

This chain links TRBV30 with TRBJ2-1; possible D gene TRBD1, 6 bases. Germline assignment: CDR1 GTSNPN and CDR2 SVGIG (reference sequence). Trimming took 8 bases from V and 2 from J, leaving 13 bases between them. This CDR3 is built from 13 residues. CDR3 amino acids: CAGERTAYNEQFF. The CDR3, as DNA: TGTGCCGGTGAAAGGACAGCCTACAATGAGCAGTTCTTC.

CDR3 amino acids: CAISTGLAGDQETQYF. The CDR3 DNA is TGTGCCATCAGTACCGGACTAGCGGGGGACCAAGAGACCCAGTACTTC. The chain couples TRBV10-3 to TRBJ2-5, with 13 nucleotides matching TRBD2. V gave up 5 bases and J gave up 0 bases; unmatched junction bases: 3. In germline, CDR1 is ENHRY, CDR2 SYGVKD. The CDR3 covers 16 residues.

Ten or more counts support this clonotype. The rearrangement joins TRBV6-2 or TRBV6-3 to TRBJ2-3; D is unresolved. Germline CDR1 reads MNHEY; CDR2 reads SVGEGT. The CDR3 has 16 residues. Trimming removed 3 bases at V and 0 bases at J, with 13 bases between. The CDR3 reads CASSYAESYSTDTQYF. CDR3 in DNA: TGTGCCAGCAGTTATGCGGAGAGCTATAGCACAGATACGCAGTATTTT.

The chain combines TRBV9 with TRBJ2-3, with TRBD2 matching 10 bases. V dropped 4 bases and J dropped 0; count of bases not matched to a gene: 2. Germline V gives CDR1 SGDLS, CDR2 YYNGEE. This CDR3 is built from 15 residues. The CDR3 bases are TGTGCCAGCAGCACTAGCGGGATCAGCACAGATACGCAGTATTTT. Its translation is CASSTSGISTDTQYF.

This clonotype was detected only a few times. The chain links TRBV27 to TRBJ2-7; 7 bases line up with TRBD2. The CDR3 totals 14 residues. J was trimmed by 3 bases and V by 3 bases; bases with no gene match: 5. Germline V gene lookup returns CDR1 MNHEY and CDR2 SMNVEV (reference sequence). CDR3 nucleotide sequence: TGTGCCAGCAGTTTGCGGGGGACCCTCTACGAGCAGTACTTC. It yields the protein CASSLRGTLYEQYF.

This clonotype was picked up many times. The gene calls are TRBV5-6 and TRBJ2-7, with D perhaps matching TRBD1 (5 bases). The V and J ends lost 0 bases and 2 bases respectively, with 21 bases between them. The germline V gene has CDR1 SGHDT and CDR2 YYEEEE. The CDR3 is 18 amino acids. The CDR3 nucleotides are TGTGCCAGCAGCTTGGTGCAGGACCCCTGGACATCCGCCTACGAGCAGTACTTC. Translating it yields CASSLVQDPWTSAYEQYF.

About this clonotype itself: Being one base from a much bigger clone, this may be a read error. CDR3 coding DNA: TGTGCCAGCAGCCCCTGGGGGGCCTCACCCCTCCACTTT. Amino acid sequence: CASSPWGASPLHF. The V gene is TRBV7-9, the J gene TRBJ1-6, with D perhaps TRBD1 (6 bases). The V end lost 5 bases, the J end lost 10 bases, and 12 bases lay between the germline ends. The CDR3 has 13 amino acids. Germline CDR1 is SEHNR and CDR2 is FQNEAQ (reference sequence).

V usage is TRBV30 and J usage is TRBJ2-7; D unclear. Germline V CDR1 and CDR2: GTSNPN, SVGIG (reference sequence). The CDR3 covers 16 residues. V lost 5 bases, J lost 2 bases, and 22 bases lay in between. In DNA, the CDR3 is TGTGCCTGGGCCCCCGGCTCTCTCGGGTTGGCCTACGAGCAGTACTTC. This translates into CAWAPGSLGLAYEQYF.

This clonotype has at least ten counts. V usage is TRBV20-1 and J usage is TRBJ1-1; no clear D gene. Looked up from germline, CDR1 is DFQATT and CDR2 is SNEGSKA (reference sequence). The length of the CDR3 is 15 residues. With 4 bases removed from V and 6 bases from J, the gap between germline ends came to 21 bases. For the CDR3, the DNA is TGCAGTGCTATGACCCCCATCAAGGCTGGGGCTGAAGCTTTCTTT. Amino acid sequence: CSAMTPIKAGAEAFF.

Regarding this clonotype: A single base separates this from a much larger clone, so it may be a read error. This chain connects TRBV2 to TRBJ2-3; 10 positions match TRBD2. The CDR3 runs 15 residues. The germline V gene encodes CDR1 SNHLY and CDR2 FYNNEI. CDR3: CVSKRTSGRTDTQYF. In DNA, the CDR3 is TGTGTCAGCAAGAGGACTAGCGGCCGCACAGATACGCAGTATTTT. Full variable domain (rest looked up from reference TRBV2 and TRBJ2-3): EPEVTQTPSHQVTQMGQEVILRCVPISNHLYFYWYRQILGQKVEFLVSFYNNEISEKSEIFDDQFSVERPDGSNFTLKIRSTKLEDSAMYFCVSKRTSGRTDTQYFGPGTRLTVL.

This clonotype has ten or more counts. The rearrangement links TRBV7-3 to TRBJ2-5; 12 bases match TRBD2. Trimming at V came to 2 bases and at J to 9 bases, leaving 10 bases not matched to a gene. The CDR3 runs to 16 residues. Germline lookup yields CDR1 SGHTA and CDR2 FQGTGA. The DNA of the CDR3 is TGTGCCAGCAGCTTAGTCGGGACTAGCGGGTCTCGGTCCCAGTACTTC. This gives the protein CASSLVGTSGSRSQYF.

This clonotype has just a few counts. Written as DNA, the CDR3 is TGTGCCAGCAGTGGGTCCGGGACAGAGCAAGAGACCCAGTACTTC. Amino acids: CASSGSGTEQETQYF. V and J are TRBV6-5 and TRBJ2-5; 7 nucleotides line up with TRBD1. CDR1 is MNHEY, CDR2 SVGAGI, per germline. The junction had 8 bases not matched to a gene; V was cut back by 5 bases and J by 2 bases. The CDR3 covers 15 residues.

This clonotype was detected many times. V gene TRBV4-3 combines with J gene TRBJ2-1; 7 bases agree with TRBD1. V gave up 0 bases and J gave up 4 bases; unmatched junction bases: 9. Germline V gives CDR1 LGHNA, CDR2 YSLEER. The CDR3 runs to 17 residues. The CDR3 coding sequence is TGCGCCAGCAGCCAAGATCTCGCGACAGGGTCTTACAATGAGCAGTTCTTC. This translates into CASSQDLATGSYNEQFF.

At least ten counts were recorded for this clonotype. This sequence joins TRBV4-3 and TRBJ2-7; D not resolved. Germline CDR1 is LGHNA and CDR2 is YSLEER. Trimming stripped 1 base from V and 1 base from J, with 8 bases between. The CDR3 spans 14 residues. CDR3 sequence reads: CASSQGTASYEQYF. As DNA, the CDR3 is TGCGCCAGCAGCCAAGGTACGGCGTCCTACGAGCAGTACTTC.

Ten or more counts support this clonotype. The chain is built from TRBV13 and TRBJ2-5; D is unclear. Germline loops: CDR1 PRHDT, CDR2 FYEKMQ (reference sequence). This CDR3 is built from 15 residues. V lost 0 bases, J lost 5 bases, and 13 bases lay in between. In DNA form, the CDR3 reads TGTGCCAGCAGCTTAGGACCTGGGGATGAGGAGACCCAGTACTTC. This encodes CASSLGPGDEETQYF.

This clonotype was observed at least ten times. The chain combines TRBV5-4 with TRBJ1-1; weak D call: TRBD1 (5 bases). The CDR3 is 14 amino acids. The V and J ends lost 1 base and 4 bases respectively, with 11 bases between them. Germline lookup yields CDR1 SGHNT and CDR2 YYREEE (reference sequence). This chain's CDR3 is CASSLSGTGTEAFF. DNA of the CDR3: TGTGCCAGCAGCTTGTCGGGGACTGGCACTGAAGCTTTCTTT.

About this clonotype itself: A read error may explain this, as a much larger clone is one base away. The chain is built from TRBV28 and TRBJ2-7; the D is unclear. V was shortened by 10 bases and J by 0 bases, with 7 bases between the two germline ends. Germline V CDR1 and CDR2: MDHEN, SYDVKM. The CDR3 is 11 residues long. The CDR3 region has the DNA TGTGCCACCGGAACCTCCTACGAGCAGTACTTC. Translating it yields CATGTSYEQYF.